The 20 T cell receptor beta chains below come from one sample, sequenced in a study of T cell changes during pregnancy in multiple sclerosis. The table came from immunoSEQ multiplex PCR; TCRdb's copy has only in-frame clones and leaves some out. The table shows about 40,000 clones, with 80% to 95% occurring only once. The material was CD8+ T cells from peripheral blood mononuclear cells, obtained in the first trimester of pregnancy. These receptor sequences come from a female donor with multiple sclerosis, enrolled in a pregnancy study.

This clone was recorded a few times. This sequence joins TRBV7-6 and TRBJ1-1, with D unclear. CDR3 length: 14 residues. Looked up from germline, CDR1 is SGHVS and CDR2 is FNYEAQ. V shed 1 base and J shed 1 base, with 7 bases lying between them. CDR3 amino acids: CASSLVGGNTEAFF. The CDR3 nucleotides read TGTGCCAGCAGCTTAGTAGGCGGGAACACTGAAGCTTTCTTT.

V usage is TRBV13 and J usage is TRBJ2-1, with unresolved D. The ends were cut back, 2 bases at V and 9 bases at J, with 8 bases in the middle. The length of the CDR3 is 12 residues. From germline, CDR1 is PRHDT and CDR2 FYEKMQ (reference sequence). Here the CDR3 reads CASSLPPGEQFF. The CDR3 DNA is TGTGCCAGCAGCTTACCCCCGGGTGAGCAGTTCTTC.

This chain uses TRBV30 with TRBJ2-2, with 8 positions matching TRBD2. V lost 4 bases, J lost 5 bases, and 9 bases stayed unmatched. Per the germline V gene, CDR1 is GTSNPN and CDR2 is SVGIG (reference sequence). This CDR3 comprises 15 residues. CDR3 residues: CAWKVAGGLTGELFF. DNA for the CDR3: TGTGCCTGGAAAGTTGCGGGGGGCCTAACCGGGGAGCTGTTTTTT.

The rearrangement joins TRBV9 to TRBJ2-1; TRBD1 agrees at 9 bases. The V segment lost 0 bases and the J segment 5 bases; nucleotides outside the gene matches: 12. The CDR3 length is 18 residues. Germline CDR1 reads SGDLS; CDR2 reads YYNGEE. The CDR3 DNA sequence: TGTGCCAGCAGCGTAGAAGGAGGGGGGACAGGGTTGGACAATGAGCAGTTCTTC. It encodes CASSVEGGGTGLDNEQFF.

The rearrangement links TRBV5-6 to TRBJ2-7, with D possibly being TRBD1 (6 bases). The CDR3 extends over 13 amino acids. V lost 1 base to trimming and J lost 6 bases, with 11 bases between them. Germline V lookup: CDR1 SGHDT, CDR2 YYEEEE. CDR3 residues: CASSLISGAEQYF. The CDR3 DNA sequence: TGTGCCAGCAGCTTGATTTCAGGGGCCGAGCAGTACTTC.

This clone was counted once. The chain links TRBV6-1 to TRBJ1-2; a possible D gene is TRBD1 (6 bases). CDR1 MNHNS and CDR2 SASEGT come from the germline V gene. The CDR3 totals 15 residues. Trimming shortened V by 1 base and J by 4 bases, and 13 bases separated the two germline ends. CDR3 sequence reads: CASSEGQGPGYGYTF. The CDR3 bases are TGTGCCAGCAGTGAAGGCCAGGGGCCGGGCTATGGCTACACCTTC.

The rearrangement uses TRBV5-1 and TRBJ2-7; TRBD2 aligns across 7 bases. Unmatched junction bases numbered 3, after V lost 4 bases and J lost 2 bases. This CDR3 comprises 13 residues. The V gene's germline CDR1 is SGHRS and CDR2 YFSETQ. This chain's CDR3 is CASSMTSTYEQYF. As DNA, the CDR3 is TGCGCCAGCAGCATGACTAGCACCTACGAGCAGTACTTC.

This clone was recorded once. The chain uses TRBV15 and TRBJ1-5; TRBD1 aligns across 7 bases. Trimming took 8 bases from V and 5 from J; bases not matched to a gene: 12. This CDR3 has 15 amino acids. In germline, CDR1 is LNHNV, CDR2 YYDKDF (reference sequence). The CDR3 loop is CATLAEPTGHQPQHF. The CDR3 region has the DNA TGTGCCACCCTAGCTGAGCCGACAGGGCATCAGCCCCAGCATTTT.

This rearrangement joins TRBV11-3 to TRBJ2-3; 9 nucleotides align to TRBD2. Germline CDR1 is SGHNT and CDR2 is YENEEA. The CDR3 runs 17 residues. V lost 3 bases, J lost 2 bases, and 9 bases stayed unmatched. DNA of the CDR3: TGTGCCAGCAGCTTGATTGCTAGCGGGGAGCCCACAGATACGCAGTATTTT. Translating it yields CASSLIASGEPTDTQYF.

This chain joins TRBV6-1 and TRBJ2-7; 9 bases are a match to TRBD1. Germline CDR1 MNHNS, CDR2 SASEGT. This CDR3 has 15 residues. V was clipped by 0 bases and J by 2 bases; unmatched bases: 2. CDR3 amino acids: CASSEAWDRAYEQYF. The DNA for the CDR3 is TGTGCCAGCAGTGAAGCTTGGGACAGGGCCTACGAGCAGTACTTC.

The chain has TRBV6-1 and TRBJ1-1; TRBD1 aligns across 11 bases. V gave up 11 bases and J gave up 4 bases; unmatched junction bases: 6. The CDR3 length is 13 residues. Germline CDR1 is MNHNS and CDR2 is SASEGT. Written as DNA, the CDR3 is TGTGCCGGGGGACAGGGGGTAGTCACTGAAGCTTTCTTT. Translation gives CAGGQGVVTEAFF.

The V gene is TRBV29-1, the J gene TRBJ2-3, with 9 nucleotides matching TRBD2. The CDR3 is 15 residues long. Germline V gives CDR1 SQVTM, CDR2 ANQGSEA. The ends lost 6 bases at V and 6 bases at J; junction bases unmatched: 13. Written as DNA, the CDR3 is TGCAGCGTCCCCCCAGCGGGGGGACAGCGGGATACGCAGTATTTT. This codes for CSVPPAGGQRDTQYF.

V usage is TRBV9 and J usage is TRBJ2-1, with 8 bases fitting TRBD2. In germline, CDR1 is SGDLS, CDR2 YYNGEE. The CDR3 totals 15 residues. V gave up 7 bases and J gave up 8 bases; unmatched junction bases: 14. The CDR3 spells CASSKDGGELDEQFF. CDR3 sequence (DNA): TGTGCCAGCTCCAAAGACGGGGGGGAGTTGGATGAGCAGTTCTTC.

The chain carries TRBV6-1 and TRBJ1-4; D is unclear. The CDR3 runs to 13 residues. Germline V gives CDR1 MNHNS, CDR2 SASEGT. Deletions cut 11 bases from V and 5 bases from J, with 15 bases between. CDR3 DNA: TGTGCCGTCACGGGTCTGTCGAATGAAAAACTGTTTTTT. Protein sequence: CAVTGLSNEKLFF.

The rearrangement links TRBV4-1 to TRBJ2-7; the match to TRBD2 covers 12 bases. From germline, CDR1 is MGHRA and CDR2 YSYEKL. The CDR3 runs 17 residues. V lost 0 bases and J lost 4; bases outside the gene matches: 7. CDR3 sequence: CASSQDTPLAGGYEQYF. CDR3 DNA sequence: TGCGCCAGCAGCCAAGATACCCCGCTAGCGGGGGGGTACGAGCAGTACTTC.

The genes are TRBV27 and TRBJ1-4; D gene ambiguous. The CDR3 has 14 amino acids. Germline assignment: CDR1 MNHEY and CDR2 SMNVEV (reference sequence). The V end was cut by 4 bases, the J end by 0 bases, with 6 bases between. CDR3 region: CASSSFATNEKLFF. The CDR3 DNA is TGTGCCAGCAGTTCTTTTGCAACTAATGAAAAACTGTTTTTT.

The chain uses TRBV6-5 and TRBJ1-4; 7 positions match TRBD1. The V gene end was trimmed by 5 bases and the J gene end by 8 bases; junction bases not matched to a gene: 8. CDR3 size: 14 residues. Germline values: CDR1 MNHEY, CDR2 SVGAGI. In nucleotides, the CDR3 is TGTGCCAGCAGTCAGACAGGGATAGGGGAAAAACTGTTTTTT. Its translation: CASSQTGIGEKLFF.

This rearrangement joins TRBV7-4 to TRBJ2-5; TRBD1 aligns across 7 bases. CDR3 length: 17 amino acids. V lost 1 base to trimming and J lost 5 bases; unmatched junction nucleotides: 13. The germline V gene has CDR1 SGHVT and CDR2 SQSDAQ. CDR3 coding DNA: TGTGCCAGCAGCTTAGATTTCGACCCGGGACAGTCGGAGACCCAGTACTTC. It encodes CASSLDFDPGQSETQYF.

The chain recombines TRBV9 with TRBJ2-7; 9 bases line up with TRBD1. V lost 3 bases to trimming and J lost 4 bases; unmatched junction nucleotides: 8. Germline V gives CDR1 SGDLS, CDR2 YYNGEE. The CDR3 spans 15 residues. The CDR3 loop is CASSGTGTGLYEQYF. In DNA, the CDR3 is TGTGCCAGCAGCGGGACCGGGACAGGGTTATACGAGCAGTACTTC.

The genes are TRBV7-8 and TRBJ2-1; 13 positions agree with TRBD2. Germline CDR1 and CDR2: SGHVS and FQNEAQ. The V gene end was trimmed by 3 bases and the J gene end by 1 base; junction bases not matched to a gene: 3. The CDR3 covers 17 residues. CDR3 sequence reads: CASSFGLAGASYNEQFF. The CDR3 nucleotides read TGTGCCAGCAGCTTCGGACTAGCGGGGGCTTCCTACAATGAGCAGTTCTTC. Supplemented by reference TRBV7-8 and TRBJ2-1, the full variable domain reads GAGVSQSPRYKVAKRGQDVALRCDPISGHVSLFWYQQALGQGPEFLTYFQNEAQLDKSGLPSDRFFAERPEGSVSTLKIQRTQQEDSAVYLCASSFGLAGASYNEQFFGPGTRLTVL.